One sample yielded the 30 T cell receptor beta chains listed below, sequenced in a study of blood T cell repertoires in COVID-19. Generated by immunoSEQ multiplex PCR, the TCRdb table keeps only in-frame clones and is missing some. Among about 23,000 clones, 90% to 95% were seen once, and the ten largest hold about 4%. The sample consisted of peripheral blood. The receptor source for this set is a woman in her forties or fifties with active COVID-19.

The chain uses TRBV7-3 and TRBJ2-3; 7 bases align to TRBD1. There are 16 residues in the CDR3. Losses at the gene ends were 5 bases for V and 6 bases for J; bases not matched to a gene: 14. Germline lookup yields CDR1 SGHTA and CDR2 FQGTGA. This CDR3 is CASSQRTGNQLDTQYF. CDR3 bases: TGTGCCAGCAGCCAGAGGACAGGCAATCAACTGGATACGCAGTATTTT. Full variable domain (rest looked up from reference TRBV7-3 and TRBJ2-3): GAGVSQTPSNKVTEKGKYVELRCDPISGHTALYWYRQSLGQGPEFLIYFQGTGAADDSGLPNDRFFAVRPEGSVSTLKIQRTERGDSAVYLCASSQRTGNQLDTQYFGPGTRLTVL.

The J gene is TRBJ2-7, the V gene TRBV6-5; 8 bases agree with TRBD1. Germline CDR1 reads MNHEY; CDR2 reads SVGAGI. V lost 5 bases to trimming and J lost 3 bases; unmatched junction nucleotides: 9. The CDR3 contains 15 residues. This CDR3 reads CASSPGTGNFYEQYV. The CDR3 coding sequence is TGTGCCAGCAGTCCCGGGACAGGAAATTTCTACGAGCAGTACGTC.

CDR3: CASSQLGSLRDEQYF. The CDR3 nucleotides read TGTGCCAGCAGCCAACTCGGGTCCCTCCGCGACGAGCAGTACTTC. The chain links TRBV3-1 (or the pseudogene TRBV3-2) to TRBJ2-7; no reliable D call. Germline CDR1 reads LGHDT; CDR2 reads YNNKEL (reference sequence). The CDR3 is 15 residues long. V lost 2 bases and J 5 bases, leaving 16 bases between the germline ends.

The gene calls are TRBV27 and TRBJ1-6, with 8 bases lining up with TRBD1. After removal of 3 bases from V and 10 bases from J, the junction contained 5 bases not matched to a gene. Germline CDR1 MNHEY, CDR2 SMNVEV (reference sequence). The CDR3 loop spans 14 amino acids. The CDR3 DNA sequence: TGTGCCAGCAGTTTCGCCGGGACAGGATCACCCCTCCACTTT. This gives the protein CASSFAGTGSPLHF.

This clone occurred a few times. The chain has TRBV12-3 or TRBV12-4 and TRBJ1-3; D possibly corresponds to TRBD1 (6 bases). CDR3 length equals 12 residues. V lost 8 bases, J lost 8 bases, and 13 bases lay in between. The CDR3 protein is CASSRGRDTIYF. CDR3 bases: TGTGCCAGCTCTAGGGGGAGGGACACCATATATTTT.

V is TRBV5-1 and J is TRBJ2-3, with 7 bases fitting TRBD2. Germline V CDR1 and CDR2: SGHRS, YFSETQ. The J segment lost 0 bases and the V segment lost 0 bases, leaving 1 base of the junction unmatched. The CDR3 runs to 15 residues. The CDR3 coding sequence is TGCGCCAGCAGCTTGGTGGGACTAAGCACAGATACGCAGTATTTT. Amino acid sequence: CASSLVGLSTDTQYF.

This clone was seen just once. The rearrangement uses TRBV4-1 and TRBJ2-1, with 7 bases identical to TRBD1. The CDR3 has 21 residues. The germline gives CDR1 MGHRA, CDR2 YSYEKL. With 2 bases clipped from V and 0 bases from J, the junction kept 19 bases outside the gene matches. The CDR3 is CASSQHTTGTEGKSSYNEQFF. The CDR3 DNA reads TGCGCCAGCAGCCAACACACTACCGGGACAGAAGGAAAAAGCTCCTACAATGAGCAGTTCTTC.

The V and J genes are TRBV15 and TRBJ1-5; TRBD1 agrees at 10 bases. The CDR3 loop spans 15 amino acids. Germline V gives CDR1 LNHNV, CDR2 YYDKDF (reference sequence). The V segment lost 3 bases and the J segment 7 bases; nucleotides outside the gene matches: 6. The CDR3 sequence: CATSRGTGDEQPQHF. The CDR3 DNA is TGTGCCACCAGCAGGGGGACAGGGGACGAACAGCCCCAGCATTTT.

V gene TRBV5-1 combines with J gene TRBJ2-4; perhaps TRBD1 as D (6 bases). V shed 5 bases and J shed 7 bases, with 13 bases lying between them. Germline CDR1 SGHRS, CDR2 YFSETQ. The CDR3 contains 13 residues. CDR3 in DNA: TGCGCCAGCAGTCTCGGGACACAGAACATTCAGTACTTC. Translating it yields CASSLGTQNIQYF.

The J gene is TRBJ2-7, the V gene TRBV7-8; 11 nucleotides line up with TRBD2. Germline V gene sequence: CDR1 SGHVS, CDR2 FQNEAQ. This CDR3 comprises 15 residues. Trimming took 7 bases from V and 6 from J; bases not matched to a gene: 11. The CDR3 DNA sequence: TGTGCCAGCACCGGGACTAGCGGCAGTCGGGGCGAGCAGTACTTC. Residues: CASTGTSGSRGEQYF.

The V call is TRBV6-5, the J call TRBJ2-3, with D unclear. The CDR3 loop spans 12 amino acids. V was cut by 6 bases and J by 4 bases, with 8 bases left in between. Germline lookup yields CDR1 MNHEY and CDR2 SVGAGI. CDR3 residues: CASRARSDTQYF. The CDR3 DNA reads as TGTGCCAGCAGAGCCCGGTCAGATACGCAGTATTTT.

The J gene is TRBJ2-3, the V gene TRBV10-1; 15 nucleotides agree with TRBD2. This CDR3 is 16 amino acids long. Germline-derived CDR1 and CDR2 are WNHNN and SYGVQD (reference sequence). The V gene end was trimmed by 5 bases and the J gene end by 4 bases; junction bases not matched to a gene: 4. For the CDR3, the DNA is TGCGCCAGCAGTAGGGGGACTAGCGGGGGGCCAGATACGCAGTATTTT. It encodes CASSRGTSGGPDTQYF.

This clone occurred once. This chain connects TRBV24-1 to TRBJ2-2; possibly TRBD1 for D (6 bases). Trimming shortened V by 0 bases and J by 6 bases, and 16 bases separated the two germline ends. The V gene's germline CDR1 is KGHDR and CDR2 SFDVKD. The CDR3 covers 17 residues. The CDR3 nucleotides read TGTGCCACCAGTGATTTGGACCCGGGACATGGGGCCGGGGAGCTGTTTTTT. Its translation is CATSDLDPGHGAGELFF.

A single count supports this clone. This rearrangement joins TRBV28 to TRBJ1-1, with 10 positions matching TRBD1. Germline loops: CDR1 MDHEN, CDR2 SYDVKM. V lost 5 bases and J lost 3; bases outside the gene matches: 6. This CDR3 has 15 residues. The CDR3 nucleotides are TGTGCCAGCAGTCTACCGGGACAGGGGCACACTGAAGCTTTCTTT. Its protein product is CASSLPGQGHTEAFF.

CDR3 sequence: CASSMSGRGYEQYF. The CDR3 DNA is TGTGCCAGTAGTATGAGCGGGAGGGGGTACGAGCAGTACTTC. This chain links TRBV19 with TRBJ2-7, with 10 bases that match TRBD2. This CDR3 has 14 residues. Germline trimming cut 3 bases from V and 4 bases from J; bases unmatched to any gene: 3. Germline-derived CDR1 and CDR2 are LNHDA and SQIVND (reference sequence). The variable domain in full, completed from reference TRBV19 and TRBJ2-7, reads DGGITQSPKYLFRKEGQNVTLSCEQNLNHDAMYWYRQDPGQGLRLIYYSQIVNDFQKGDIAEGYSVSREKKESFPLTVTSAQKNPTAFYLCASSMSGRGYEQYFGPGTRLTVT.

V usage is TRBV7-9 and J usage is TRBJ1-1, with D possibly being TRBD1 (6 bases). The germline V and J ends were trimmed by 0 bases and 1 base, with 12 bases remaining between them. Germline values: CDR1 SEHNR, CDR2 FQNEAQ (reference sequence). The CDR3 sequence is 16 residues long. The CDR3 DNA reads TGTGCCAGCAGCTTAGCTGGGGGCGGGCAGAACACTGAAGCTTTCTTT. Its translation: CASSLAGGGQNTEAFF.

This chain joins TRBV7-2 and TRBJ2-2; a weak D match, TRBD2 (5 bases). CDR1 is SGHTA, CDR2 FQGNSA, per germline. This CDR3 is built from 17 residues. The V and J ends lost 0 bases and 3 bases respectively, with 14 bases between them. DNA of the CDR3: TGTGCCAGCAGCTTAGCCGCCGTACTAGTCTACACCGGGGAGCTGTTTTTT. This sequence encodes CASSLAAVLVYTGELFF.

The chain joins TRBV28 to TRBJ2-7, with D tentatively TRBD1 (7 bases). Trimming shortened V by 4 bases and J by 2 bases, and 18 bases separated the two germline ends. The germline CDR1 and CDR2 sequences are MDHEN and SYDVKM. This CDR3 is built from 16 residues. The CDR3 nucleotides are TGTGCCAGCAGTTCCCAAGGGGGGACAGAGACCTACGAGCAGTACTTC. It is translated as CASSSQGGTETYEQYF.

This rearrangement joins TRBV28 to TRBJ1-6, with D possibly being TRBD1 (6 bases). This CDR3 is 15 amino acids long. Germline values: CDR1 MDHEN, CDR2 SYDVKM. Trimming shortened V by 2 bases and J by 10 bases, and 15 bases separated the two germline ends. Written as DNA, the CDR3 is TGTGCCAGCAGTTTAGCGGGGGCCTCTGGATCACCCCTCCACTTT. It translates to CASSLAGASGSPLHF.

The chain links TRBV6-5 to TRBJ1-1, with 7 bases lining up with TRBD1. Germline V lookup: CDR1 MNHEY, CDR2 SVGAGI. The CDR3 is 14 residues long. With V trimmed by 6 bases and J by 2 bases, 6 bases remained unmatched. CDR3: CASSYGQANTEAFF. As DNA, the CDR3 is TGTGCCAGCAGCTACGGACAGGCTAACACTGAAGCTTTCTTT.

The rearrangement links TRBV5-1 to TRBJ1-3; D gene ambiguous. V was clipped by 0 bases and J by 0 bases, with 4 bases between them. The CDR3 runs to 14 residues. The germline gives CDR1 SGHRS, CDR2 YFSETQ. The CDR3 DNA reads as TGCGCCAGCAGCTTGGGCGTCTCTGGAAACACCATATATTTT. Translating it yields CASSLGVSGNTIYF.

The V gene is TRBV5-1, the J gene TRBJ2-5, with 10 bases identical to TRBD1. This CDR3 is built from 12 residues. V trimming: 3 bases; J trimming: 7 bases; junction bases outside the gene matches: 0. CDR1 is SGHRS and CDR2 is YFSETQ in the germline V gene. This CDR3 reads CASSWTGGTQYF. Written as DNA, the CDR3 is TGCGCCAGCAGCTGGACAGGGGGGACCCAGTACTTC.

The V gene is TRBV3-1 (or the pseudogene TRBV3-2), the J gene TRBJ2-1; D remains ambiguous. V lost 0 bases and J lost 10, with 10 bases in between. The CDR3 loop spans 13 amino acids. Per germline, CDR1 LGHDT and CDR2 YNNKEL (reference sequence). The CDR3, as DNA: TGTGCCAGCAGCCAAGAGGCGGTCGGAGAGCAGTTCTTC. The encoded protein is CASSQEAVGEQFF.

The chain uses TRBV5-6 and TRBJ1-3; tentatively, D is TRBD1 (5 bases). The CDR3 sequence is 12 residues long. The V gene lost 1 base and the J gene lost 8 bases, with 7 bases spanning the gap. The germline CDR1 and CDR2 sequences are SGHDT and YYEEEE. CDR3 coding DNA: TGTGCCAGCAGCTTGAAGGGGTACACCATATATTTT. Its protein is CASSLKGYTIYF.

The gene calls are TRBV6-6 and TRBJ2-5, with D perhaps TRBD2 (6 bases). Germline assignment: CDR1 MNHNY and CDR2 SVGAGI (reference sequence). Between the trimmed V and J ends, which lost 6 bases and 3 bases, there was a span of 17 bases. The CDR3 length is 15 residues. This CDR3 reads CASSRPRGTEETQYF. CDR3 nucleotides: TGTGCCAGCAGCCGACCCCGGGGGACTGAAGAGACCCAGTACTTC.

This chain uses TRBV6-1 with TRBJ1-2; D remains unclear. The CDR3 contains 14 residues. The germline CDR1 and CDR2 sequences are MNHNS and SASEGT. The ends were cut back, 0 bases at V and 5 bases at J, with 10 bases in the middle. The CDR3 loop reads CASSEAFMRYGYTF. CDR3 nucleotide sequence: TGTGCCAGCAGTGAAGCGTTTATGCGGTATGGCTACACCTTC.

The chain couples TRBV9 to TRBJ2-5; TRBD2 agrees at 8 bases. Losses at the gene ends were 2 bases for V and 2 bases for J; bases not matched to a gene: 2. The CDR3 consists of 14 residues. Germline V lookup: CDR1 SGDLS, CDR2 YYNGEE. DNA of the CDR3: TGTGCCAGCAGCGTCTCTAGCGGGCAAGAGACCCAGTACTTC. Residues: CASSVSSGQETQYF. Full variable domain (rest looked up from reference TRBV9 and TRBJ2-5): DSGVTQTPKHLITATGQRVTLRCSPRSGDLSVYWYQQSLDQGLQFLIQYYNGEERAKGNILERFSAQQFPDLHSELNLSSLELGDSALYFCASSVSSGQETQYFGPGTRLLVL.

The gene calls are TRBV18 and TRBJ2-3; the D gene is possibly TRBD2 (6 bases). The germline V gene encodes CDR1 KGHSH and CDR2 LQKENI. With 0 bases removed from V and 1 base from J, the gap between germline ends came to 11 bases. This CDR3 spans 16 amino acids. The CDR3 bases are TGTGCCAGCTCACCACCTGGCGGGGCTCGCACAGATACGCAGTATTTT. Protein sequence: CASSPPGGARTDTQYF.

The chain joins TRBV6-2 or TRBV6-3 to TRBJ2-7; 13 bases line up with TRBD2. Germline lookup yields CDR1 MNHEY and CDR2 SVGEGT. The CDR3 sequence is 15 residues long. The ends lost 2 bases at V and 4 bases at J; junction bases unmatched: 2. The CDR3 protein is CASSYETSGRYEQYF. The CDR3 DNA reads as TGTGCCAGCAGTTACGAGACTAGCGGGAGGTACGAGCAGTACTTC.

V is TRBV27 and J is TRBJ1-2; D possibly corresponds to TRBD1 (6 bases). The CDR3 has 14 amino acids. Germline V gives CDR1 MNHEY, CDR2 SMNVEV (reference sequence). V was shortened by 3 bases and J by 7 bases, with 15 bases between the two germline ends. The CDR3 loop is CASSFSNRAAGYTF. CDR3 DNA: TGTGCCAGCAGTTTCTCCAACAGGGCTGCTGGCTACACCTTC.